This TCR beta chain is drawn from a study of T-cell reconstitution after alpha-beta-depleted transplantation in children. The TCRbeta library incorporated unique molecular identifiers. TCRdb processed the PCR reads anew with MiXCR; each CDR3 protein has one entry. The data hold some 290,000 distinct CDR3 sequences, with more than 9% observed a single time. CDR3 length: 14 residues. V lost 7 bases, J lost 1 base, and 11 bases lay in between. The receptor comes from a human donor who donated a stem cell graft to a child with SCID. This chain joins TRBV12-3 or TRBV12-4 and TRBJ1-5, with TRBD1 as a possible D gene (6 bases). The sample in question was PBMCs from the stem cell graft donor, obtained from the stem cell graft. As DNA, the CDR3 is TGTGCCAGCACCCCGAGGGGGAGCAATCAGCCCCAGCATTTT. This gives the protein CASTPRGSNQPQHF.